The rows below give T cell receptor beta chains drawn from one sample of a study of human T cells and chemical hapten exposure. In TCRdb, the RACE reads were re-called with MiXCR into one record per CDR3 protein. Counted here are roughly 360,000 distinct CDR3 sequences, approximately 5.1% occurring once; the ten biggest clones make up 2% to 2.5%. Material: whole blood, obtained in connection with sensitization to the hapten diphenylcyclopropenone (DPC). These receptor sequences come from a woman aged 45-65 years with alopecia areata. Some clones in this sample may be carry-over from other donors' samples. Both conserved end residues are part of each CDR3. D genes are given only for firm matches. Clone size is shown for a subset of rows, as once, few, many or a class of expanded clone.

j_gene,abundance,v_gene,d_gene,CDR3aa,CDR3nt
TRBJ2-3,many,TRBV27,TRBD2,CASSRTSGTYTQYF,TGTGCCAGCAGTCGGACTAGCGGGACTTATACGCAGTATTTT
TRBJ1-1,few,TRBV11-2,TRBD1,CASSDGQGLPYTEAFF,TGTGCCAGCAGCGATGGACAGGGACTTCCATACACTGAAGCTTTCTTT
TRBJ1-2,many,TRBV2,TRBD1,CASSADRDYGYTF,TGTGCCAGCAGCGCGGACAGGGACTATGGCTACACCTTC
TRBJ2-3,many,TRBV24-1,TRBD2,CATSGGGTDTQYF,TGTGCCACCTCGGGGGGGGGTACAGATACGCAGTATTTT
TRBJ2-5,many,TRBV7-6,.,CASSFALETQYF,TGTGCCAGCAGCTTCGCACTAGAGACCCAGTACTTC
TRBJ2-2,.,TRBV7-6,.,CASSLGSPGVTGELFF,TGTGCCAGCAGCTTAGGTTCCCCGGGAGTAACCGGGGAGCTGTTTTTT
TRBJ2-1,few,TRBV5-1,.,CASTTDANEQFF,TGCGCCAGCACCACCGATGCGAATGAGCAGTTCTTC
TRBJ1-5,few,TRBV7-8,TRBD1,CASSLGQGDSNQPQHF,TGTGCCAGCAGCTTAGGACAGGGAGATAGCAATCAGCCCCAGCATTTT
TRBJ2-5,.,TRBV6-6,TRBD2,CASRSGGQGRRQETQYF,TGTGCCAGCAGGTCGGGGGGGCAGGGTAGGAGGCAGGAGACCCAGTACTTC
TRBJ1-4,many,TRBV2,TRBD1,CASIRDRGVEKLFF,TGTGCCAGCATACGGGACAGGGGAGTGGAAAAACTGTTTTTT